A selection of T cell receptor beta chains follows, all from one sample in a study of Graves' ophthalmopathy and Graves' hyperthyroidism. One entry per CDR3 protein results from TCRdb running MiXCR on the multiplex PCR reads. The sample gives roughly 410,000 distinct CDR3 sequences, 15% of which show up once; approximately 7% is in the top ten. The sequencing sample was made of peripheral blood. The receptors originated from a woman under 30 with stable Graves' hyperthyroidism. Both conserved end residues are part of each CDR3. A D gene is named only where the DNA matches it firmly. Rows may omit the clone size; those that give it use once, few, many or a size class.

clone_size j_call v_call d_call cdr3_aa cdr3_nt
many TRBJ1-5 TRBV12-3/TRBV12-4 - CASTGTANQPQHF TGTGCCAGCACCGGGACGGCCAATCAGCCCCAGCATTTT
many TRBJ1-2 TRBV27 TRBD1 CASSSLTGGRRGYGYTF TGTGCCAGCAGTTCGCTGACAGGGGGACGAAGGGGCTATGGCTACACCTTC
- TRBJ2-7 TRBV5-1 - CASSLFPPENTKYEQYF TGCGCCAGCAGCTTGTTCCCCCCGGAGAATACGAAGTACGAGCAGTACTTC
many TRBJ1-6 TRBV20-1 TRBD1 CSALSDRGNSPLHF TGCAGCGCACTGTCGGACAGGGGAAATTCACCCCTCCACTTT
many TRBJ2-2 TRBV6-2/TRBV6-3 - CASIHTGTSLSGLFF TGTGCCAGCATTCATACCGGGACCTCTCTTTCGGGGCTGTTTTTT
- TRBJ2-5 TRBV6-2/TRBV6-3 - CASSYGRLDGETQYF TGTGCCAGCAGTTATGGCAGGCTAGACGGGGAGACCCAGTACTTC
- TRBJ1-2 TRBV11-2 - CASSLGAGTYTF TGTGCCAGCAGCTTAGGCGCAGGGACCTACACCTTC
many TRBJ2-7 TRBV6-5 - CASSYSYNGNYEQYF TGTGCCAGCAGTTACTCGTACAATGGGAACTACGAGCAGTACTTC
many TRBJ1-3 TRBV7-2 TRBD1 CASSQTGGVGNTIYF TGTGCCAGCAGCCAGACAGGGGGAGTTGGAAACACCATATATTTT
many TRBJ1-5 TRBV6-1 - CASSETPLRPQHF TGTGCCAGCAGTGAGACACCCTTAAGGCCCCAGCATTTT
many TRBJ2-7 TRBV20-1 TRBD2 CSARRSGGGYEQYF TGCAGTGCTAGGAGGAGCGGGGGGGGCTACGAGCAGTACTTC
- TRBJ1-6 TRBV3-1 - CASSPRGVYSPLHF TGTGCCAGCAGCCCACGGGGCGTATATTCACCCCTCCACTTT